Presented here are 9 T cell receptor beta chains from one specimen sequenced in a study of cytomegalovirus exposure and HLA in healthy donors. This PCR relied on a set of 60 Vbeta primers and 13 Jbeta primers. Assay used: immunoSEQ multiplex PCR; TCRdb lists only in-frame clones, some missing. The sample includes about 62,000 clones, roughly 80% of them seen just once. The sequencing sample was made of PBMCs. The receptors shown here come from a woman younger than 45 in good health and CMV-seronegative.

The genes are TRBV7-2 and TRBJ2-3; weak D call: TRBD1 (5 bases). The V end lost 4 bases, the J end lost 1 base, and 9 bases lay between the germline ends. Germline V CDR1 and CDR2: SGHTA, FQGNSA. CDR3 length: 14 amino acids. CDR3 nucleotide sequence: TGTGCCAGCAGCTGGATGACAGGCACAGATACGCAGTATTTT. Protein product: CASSWMTGTDTQYF.

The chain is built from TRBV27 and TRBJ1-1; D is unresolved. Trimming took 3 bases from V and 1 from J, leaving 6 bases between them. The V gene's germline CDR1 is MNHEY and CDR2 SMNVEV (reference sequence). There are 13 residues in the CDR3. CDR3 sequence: CASSLSRNTEAFF. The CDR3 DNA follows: TGTGCCAGCAGTTTGTCGAGGAACACTGAAGCTTTCTTT.

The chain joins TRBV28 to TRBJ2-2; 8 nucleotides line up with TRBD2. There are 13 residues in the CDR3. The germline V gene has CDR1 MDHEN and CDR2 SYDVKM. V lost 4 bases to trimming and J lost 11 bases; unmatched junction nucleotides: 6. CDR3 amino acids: CASSYPGLGELFF. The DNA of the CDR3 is TGTGCCAGCAGTTACCCGGGACTAGGAGAGCTGTTTTTT.

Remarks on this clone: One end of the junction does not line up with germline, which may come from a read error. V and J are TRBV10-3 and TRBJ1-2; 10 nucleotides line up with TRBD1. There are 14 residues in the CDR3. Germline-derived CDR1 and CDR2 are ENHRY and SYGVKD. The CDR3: CAIRGTGERNGCTF. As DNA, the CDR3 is TGTGCCATCAGAGGGACAGGGGAGAGGAATGGCTGCACCTTC.

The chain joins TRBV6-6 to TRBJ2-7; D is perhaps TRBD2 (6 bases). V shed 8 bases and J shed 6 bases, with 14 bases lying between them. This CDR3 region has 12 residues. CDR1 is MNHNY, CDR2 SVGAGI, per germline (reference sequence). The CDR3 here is CASGRTIREQYF. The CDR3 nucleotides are TGTGCCAGCGGACGGACTATTCGCGAGCAGTACTTC.

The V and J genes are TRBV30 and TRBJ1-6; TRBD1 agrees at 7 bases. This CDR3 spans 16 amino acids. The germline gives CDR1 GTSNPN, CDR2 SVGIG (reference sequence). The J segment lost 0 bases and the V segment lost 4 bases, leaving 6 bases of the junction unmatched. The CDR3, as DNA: TGTGCCTGGACGGGACAGCCGAGCTCCTATAATTCACCCCTCCACTTT. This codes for CAWTGQPSSYNSPLHF.

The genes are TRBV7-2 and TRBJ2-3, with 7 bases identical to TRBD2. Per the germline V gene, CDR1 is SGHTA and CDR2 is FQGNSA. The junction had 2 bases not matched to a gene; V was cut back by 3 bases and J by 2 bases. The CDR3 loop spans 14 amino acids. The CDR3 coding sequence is TGTGCCAGCAGCTTGGGGGGGGACACAGATACGCAGTATTTT. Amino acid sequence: CASSLGGDTDTQYF.

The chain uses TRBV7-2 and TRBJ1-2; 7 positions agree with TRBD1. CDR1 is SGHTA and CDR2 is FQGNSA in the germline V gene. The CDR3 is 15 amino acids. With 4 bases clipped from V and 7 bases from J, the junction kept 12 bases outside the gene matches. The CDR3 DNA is TGTGCCAGCAGCTGGTTCCGGGACAGCGTGACTGGCTACACCTTC. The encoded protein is CASSWFRDSVTGYTF.

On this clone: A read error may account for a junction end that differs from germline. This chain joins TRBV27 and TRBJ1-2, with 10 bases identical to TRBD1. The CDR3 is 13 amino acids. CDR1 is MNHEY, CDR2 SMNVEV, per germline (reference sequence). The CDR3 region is CASTMGGQGRYFF. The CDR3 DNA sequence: TGTGCCAGCACTATGGGGGGACAGGGGCGGTATTTCTTC.